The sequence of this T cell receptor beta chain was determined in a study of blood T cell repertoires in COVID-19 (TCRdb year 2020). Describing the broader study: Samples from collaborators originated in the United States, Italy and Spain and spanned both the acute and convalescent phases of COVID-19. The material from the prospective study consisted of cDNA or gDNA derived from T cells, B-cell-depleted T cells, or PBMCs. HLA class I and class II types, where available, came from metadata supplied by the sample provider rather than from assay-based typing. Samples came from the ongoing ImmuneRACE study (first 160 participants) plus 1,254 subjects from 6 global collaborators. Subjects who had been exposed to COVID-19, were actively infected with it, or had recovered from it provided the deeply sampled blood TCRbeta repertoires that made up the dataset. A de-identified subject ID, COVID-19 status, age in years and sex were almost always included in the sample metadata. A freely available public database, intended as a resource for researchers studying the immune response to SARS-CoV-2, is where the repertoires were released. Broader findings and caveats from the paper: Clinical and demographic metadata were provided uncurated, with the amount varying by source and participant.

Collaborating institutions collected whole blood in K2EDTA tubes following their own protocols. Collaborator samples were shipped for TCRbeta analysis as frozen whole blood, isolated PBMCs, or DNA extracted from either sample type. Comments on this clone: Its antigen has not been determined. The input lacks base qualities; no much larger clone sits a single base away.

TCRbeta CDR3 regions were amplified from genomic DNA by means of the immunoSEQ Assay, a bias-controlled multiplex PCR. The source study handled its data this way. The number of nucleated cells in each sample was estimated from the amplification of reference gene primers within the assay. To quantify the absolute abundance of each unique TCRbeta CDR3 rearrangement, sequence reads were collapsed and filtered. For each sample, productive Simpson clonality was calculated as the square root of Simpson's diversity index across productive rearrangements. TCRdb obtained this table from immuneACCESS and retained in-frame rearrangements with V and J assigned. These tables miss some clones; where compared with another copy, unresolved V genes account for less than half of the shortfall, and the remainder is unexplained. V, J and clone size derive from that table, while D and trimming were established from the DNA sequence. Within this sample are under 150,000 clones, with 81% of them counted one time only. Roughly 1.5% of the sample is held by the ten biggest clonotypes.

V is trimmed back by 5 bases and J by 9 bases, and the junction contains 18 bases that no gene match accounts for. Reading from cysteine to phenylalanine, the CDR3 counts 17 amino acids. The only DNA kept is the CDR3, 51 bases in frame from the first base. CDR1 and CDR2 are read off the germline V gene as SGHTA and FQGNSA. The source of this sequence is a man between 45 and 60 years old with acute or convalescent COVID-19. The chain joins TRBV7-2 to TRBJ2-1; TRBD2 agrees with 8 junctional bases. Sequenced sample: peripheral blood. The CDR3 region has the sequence CASSRPGGASPGGEQFF. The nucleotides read TGTGCCAGCAGCCGCCCCGGGGGGGCCTCGCCGGGAGGTGAGCAGTTCTTC.